What follows describes a single TCR beta chain. Antigen: not known. The CDR3 contains 16 residues. Trimming at V came to 2 bases and at J to 1 base, leaving 6 bases not matched to a gene. CDR1 is SGHDT and CDR2 is YYEEEE in the germline V gene. These data come from a study of cytomegalovirus exposure and HLA in healthy donors. The study, taken as a whole, reports: Prediction of most subjects' HLA-A and HLA-B alleles by TCR beta sequences was reportedly accurate. Across donors, most TCRs were seen rarely, yet some public ones were widespread. In a later analysis, a genetic analysis reported fewer productive-TCR N-insertions in an Asian-associated ancestry cluster than the cohort average.

The PCR used 60 Vbeta and 13 Jbeta primers. Data came from immunoSEQ multiplex PCR; TCRdb stores just in-frame clones and leaves some out. The sample comprises roughly 150,000 clones, about 85% of which are singletons, and approximately 2.5% rests with the top ten. This sequence joins TRBV5-6 and TRBJ2-3, with 8 bases identical to TRBD2. Specimen: PBMCs. This sequence was found in a man aged 30 to 45 in good health and CMV-seropositive. Written as DNA, the CDR3 is TGTGCCAGCAGCTTATGGACTAGCCTTCGCACAGATACGCAGTATTTT. This sequence encodes CASSLWTSLRTDTQYF.